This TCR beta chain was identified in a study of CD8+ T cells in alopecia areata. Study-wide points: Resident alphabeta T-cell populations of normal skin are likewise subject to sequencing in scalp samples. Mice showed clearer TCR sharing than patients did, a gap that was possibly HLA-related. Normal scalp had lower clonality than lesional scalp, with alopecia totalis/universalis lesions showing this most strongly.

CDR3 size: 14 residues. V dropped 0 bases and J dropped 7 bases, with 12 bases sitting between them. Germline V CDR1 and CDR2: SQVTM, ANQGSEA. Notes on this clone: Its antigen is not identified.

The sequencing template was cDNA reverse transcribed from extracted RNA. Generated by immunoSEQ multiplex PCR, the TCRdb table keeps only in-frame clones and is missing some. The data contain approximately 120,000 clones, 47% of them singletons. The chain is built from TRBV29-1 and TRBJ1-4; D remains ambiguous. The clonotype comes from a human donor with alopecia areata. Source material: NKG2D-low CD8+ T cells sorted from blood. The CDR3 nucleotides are TGCAGCGTTGAAGACACTAATAGTCGTGAAAAACTGTTTTTT. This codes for CSVEDTNSREKLFF.